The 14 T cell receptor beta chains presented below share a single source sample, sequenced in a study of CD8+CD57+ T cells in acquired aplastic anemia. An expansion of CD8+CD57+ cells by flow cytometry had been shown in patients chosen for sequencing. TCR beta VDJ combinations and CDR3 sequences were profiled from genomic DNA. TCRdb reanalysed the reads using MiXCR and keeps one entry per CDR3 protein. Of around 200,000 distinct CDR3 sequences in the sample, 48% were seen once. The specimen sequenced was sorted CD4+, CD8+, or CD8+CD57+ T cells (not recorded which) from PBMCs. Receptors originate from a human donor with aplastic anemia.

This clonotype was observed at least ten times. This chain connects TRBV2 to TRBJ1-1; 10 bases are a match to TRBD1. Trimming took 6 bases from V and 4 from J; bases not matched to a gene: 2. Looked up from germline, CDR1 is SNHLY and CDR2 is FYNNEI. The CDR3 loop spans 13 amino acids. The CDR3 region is CASSGQGGTEAFF. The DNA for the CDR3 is TGTGCCAGCAGCGGACAGGGGGGCACTGAAGCTTTCTTT.

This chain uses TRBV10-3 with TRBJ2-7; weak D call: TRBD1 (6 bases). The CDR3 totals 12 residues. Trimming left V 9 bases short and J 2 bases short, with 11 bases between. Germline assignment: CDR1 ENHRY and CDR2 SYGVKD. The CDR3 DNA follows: TGTGCCATTGGGACAAGCCCCTACGAGCAGTACTTC. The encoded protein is CAIGTSPYEQYF.

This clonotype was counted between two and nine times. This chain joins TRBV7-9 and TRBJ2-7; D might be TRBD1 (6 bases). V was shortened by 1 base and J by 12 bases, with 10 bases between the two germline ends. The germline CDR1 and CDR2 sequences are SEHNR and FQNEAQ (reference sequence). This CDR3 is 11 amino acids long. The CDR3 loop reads CASSLGDKTYF. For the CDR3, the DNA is TGTGCCAGCAGCTTAGGGGACAAAACGTACTTC.

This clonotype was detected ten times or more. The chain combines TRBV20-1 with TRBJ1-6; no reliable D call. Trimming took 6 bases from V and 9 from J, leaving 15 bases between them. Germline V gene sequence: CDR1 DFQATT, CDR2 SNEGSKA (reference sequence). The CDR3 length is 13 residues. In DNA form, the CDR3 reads TGCAGTGCCCATGGAGGGCCGAGTTCACCCCTCCACTTT. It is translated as CSAHGGPSSPLHF.

CDR3 bases: TGTGCCAGCAGCTTGACGAACACCCGTATGGGTTTGGGCTACACCTTC. This codes for CASSLTNTRMGLGYTF. The chain couples TRBV10-3 to TRBJ1-2; D is undetermined. Trimming left V 10 bases short and J 8 bases short, with 29 bases between. CDR1 is ENHRY, CDR2 SYGVKD, per germline. The CDR3 spans 16 residues.

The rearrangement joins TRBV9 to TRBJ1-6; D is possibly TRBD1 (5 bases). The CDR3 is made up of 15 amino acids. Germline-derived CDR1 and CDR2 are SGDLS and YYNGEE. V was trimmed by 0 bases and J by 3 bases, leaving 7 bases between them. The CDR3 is CASSVGRGYNSPLHF. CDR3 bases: TGTGCCAGCAGCGTAGGGAGGGGCTATAATTCACCCCTCCACTTT.

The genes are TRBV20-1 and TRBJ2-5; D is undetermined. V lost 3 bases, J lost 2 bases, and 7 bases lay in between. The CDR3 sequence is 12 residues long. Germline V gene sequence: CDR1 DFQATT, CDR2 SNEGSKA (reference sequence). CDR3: CSASYGQETQYF. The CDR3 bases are TGCAGTGCTAGTTACGGTCAAGAGACCCAGTACTTC.

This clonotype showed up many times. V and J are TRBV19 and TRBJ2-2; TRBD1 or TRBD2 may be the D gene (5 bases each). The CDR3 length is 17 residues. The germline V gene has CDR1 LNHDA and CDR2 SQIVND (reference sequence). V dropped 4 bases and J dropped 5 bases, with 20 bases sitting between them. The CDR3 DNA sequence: TGTGCCAGTAGTAGTCGTGGGGGTAACGGAAAAACCGGGGAGCTGTTTTTT. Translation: CASSSRGGNGKTGELFF.

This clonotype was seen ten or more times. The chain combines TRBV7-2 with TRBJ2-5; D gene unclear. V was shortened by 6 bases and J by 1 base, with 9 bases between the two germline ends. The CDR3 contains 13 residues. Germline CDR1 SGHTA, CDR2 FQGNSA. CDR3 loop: CASRFSVQETQYF. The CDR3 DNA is TGTGCCAGCAGGTTCAGTGTCCAAGAGACCCAGTACTTC.

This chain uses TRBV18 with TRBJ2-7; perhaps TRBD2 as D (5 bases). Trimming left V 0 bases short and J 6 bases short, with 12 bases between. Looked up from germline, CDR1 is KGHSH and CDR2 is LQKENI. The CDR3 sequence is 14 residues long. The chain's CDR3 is CASSPPTRAGEQYF. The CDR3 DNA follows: TGTGCCAGCTCACCACCCACTAGGGCGGGCGAGCAGTACTTC.

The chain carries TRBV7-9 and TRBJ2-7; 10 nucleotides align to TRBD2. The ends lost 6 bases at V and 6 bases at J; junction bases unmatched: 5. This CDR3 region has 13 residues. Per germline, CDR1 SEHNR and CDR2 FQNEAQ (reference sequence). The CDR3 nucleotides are TGTGCCAGCAGTATATTAGCGGGAGGCGAGCAGTACTTC. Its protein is CASSILAGGEQYF.

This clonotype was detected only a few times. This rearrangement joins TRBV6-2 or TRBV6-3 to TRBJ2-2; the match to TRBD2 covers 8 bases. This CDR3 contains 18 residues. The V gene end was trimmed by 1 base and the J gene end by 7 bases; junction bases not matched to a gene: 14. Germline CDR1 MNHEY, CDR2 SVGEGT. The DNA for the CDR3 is TGTGCCAGCAGTTACTTCCTTAGCGGGACCCGTGAGGGCGGGGAGCTGTTTTTT. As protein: CASSYFLSGTREGGELFF.

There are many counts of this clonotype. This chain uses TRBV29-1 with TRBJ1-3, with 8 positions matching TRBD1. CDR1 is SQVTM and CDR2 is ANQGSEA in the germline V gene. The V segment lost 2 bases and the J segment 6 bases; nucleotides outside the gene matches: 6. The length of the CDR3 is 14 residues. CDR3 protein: CSVEIGTGINTIYF. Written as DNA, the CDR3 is TGCAGCGTTGAAATAGGGACAGGAATAAACACCATATATTTT.

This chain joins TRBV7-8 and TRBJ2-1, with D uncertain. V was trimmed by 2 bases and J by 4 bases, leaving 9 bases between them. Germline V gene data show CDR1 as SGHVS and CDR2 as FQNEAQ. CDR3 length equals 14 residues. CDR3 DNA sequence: TGTGCCAGCAGCTTATCGCGGACGTACAATGAGCAGTTCTTC. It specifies CASSLSRTYNEQFF.